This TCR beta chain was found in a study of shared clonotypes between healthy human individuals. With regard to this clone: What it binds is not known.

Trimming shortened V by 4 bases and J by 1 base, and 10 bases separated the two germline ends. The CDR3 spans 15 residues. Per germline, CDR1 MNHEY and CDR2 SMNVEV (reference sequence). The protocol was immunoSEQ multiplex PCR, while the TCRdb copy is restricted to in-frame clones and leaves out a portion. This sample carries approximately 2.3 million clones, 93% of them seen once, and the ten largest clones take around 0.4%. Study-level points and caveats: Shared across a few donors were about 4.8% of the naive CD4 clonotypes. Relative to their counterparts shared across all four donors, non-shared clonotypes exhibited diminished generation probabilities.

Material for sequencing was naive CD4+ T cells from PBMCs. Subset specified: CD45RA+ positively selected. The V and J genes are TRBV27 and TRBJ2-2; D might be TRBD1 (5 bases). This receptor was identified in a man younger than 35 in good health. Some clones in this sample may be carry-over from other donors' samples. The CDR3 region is CASSSSTVNTGELFF. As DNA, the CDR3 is TGTGCCAGCAGTTCCTCGACAGTGAACACCGGGGAGCTGTTTTTT.